This T cell receptor beta chain was documented in a study of molecular identifiers for immune sequencing clone quantification. Naive CD8 T cells were FACS-sorted by CD8+CD4-CCR7+CD45RA+ markers. As for this clonotype: A much larger clone sits a single nucleotide away, making a read error possible.

The bulk TCR libraries were made with methods described before and with listed TCR primers. TCRdb fed the PCR reads into MiXCR, producing one record per CDR3 protein. Counted here are roughly 90,000 distinct CDR3 sequences, approximately 25% occurring once; the ten biggest clones make up 0.75% to 0.9%. Germline assignment: CDR1 LGHDT and CDR2 YNNKEL (reference sequence). This CDR3 is 13 amino acids long. The origin of this receptor is a human donor in good health. Some libraries in this study had Jurkat cell RNA spiked in. V and J are TRBV3-1 and TRBJ2-7, with 10 bases fitting TRBD2. The sample comprised naive CD8+ T cells from blood, with Jurkat cell RNA spiked in. Specified subset: FACS-sorted CD8+CD4-CCR7+CD45RA+ naive T cells. CDR3: CAGSPGTSAEQYF. The CDR3 DNA sequence: TGTGCCGGCAGCCCCGGGACTAGCGCCGAGCAGTACTTC.